The 28 T cell receptor beta chains given below trace back to one sample, sequenced in a study of metastatic and nonmetastatic thyroid tumors. TCRdb re-clonotyped the PCR reads via MiXCR. This sample has about 27,000 clones, with 15% to 20% found just once. Thyroid surgery had not been preceded by any treatment in any patient. Material for sequencing was blood. These receptors all stem from a male donor with papillary thyroid cancer or a benign thyroid nodule (not recorded which). Some clones in this sample may be carry-over from other donors' samples.

This clone was observed at least ten times. The chain combines TRBV11-2 with TRBJ1-1; 12 bases match TRBD1. There are 14 residues in the CDR3. V shed 5 bases and J 8 bases; nucleotides not matched to a gene: 6. Germline lookup yields CDR1 SGHAT and CDR2 FQNNGV. DNA for the CDR3: TGTGCCAGCAGCCCTGGGACAGGGGGCAGGGAAGCTTTCTTT. The encoded protein is CASSPGTGGREAFF.

This clone was counted at least ten times. The V call is TRBV20-1, the J call TRBJ2-7; D is undetermined. The V end was cut by 0 bases, the J end by 0 bases, with 3 bases between. The V gene's germline CDR1 is DFQATT and CDR2 SNEGSKA (reference sequence). The CDR3 extends over 12 amino acids. Written as DNA, the CDR3 is TGCAGTGCTAGAGAGAGCTCCTACGAGCAGTACTTC. Amino acids: CSARESSYEQYF.

This clone was counted at least ten times. V is TRBV29-1 and J is TRBJ1-4; possible D gene TRBD1, 5 bases. Trimming left V 3 bases short and J 8 bases short, with 13 bases between. The CDR3 has 13 residues. CDR1 is SQVTM and CDR2 is ANQGSEA in the germline V gene. Here the CDR3 reads CSVERQGGEKLFF. The CDR3 DNA is TGCAGCGTTGAGCGGCAGGGTGGAGAAAAACTGTTTTTT.

Judged by abundance, this clone is medium-sized (0.01 to 0.1%). This chain joins TRBV28 and TRBJ1-3; D is ambiguous. The V gene lost 4 bases and the J gene lost 1 base, with 14 bases spanning the gap. The germline gives CDR1 MDHEN, CDR2 SYDVKM. The CDR3 sequence is 16 residues long. In DNA form, the CDR3 reads TGTGCCAGCAGTTCACAGTTACCGGATTCTGGAAACACCATATATTTT. Translating it yields CASSSQLPDSGNTIYF.

By sample share, this clone is medium-sized (0.01 to 0.1%). This chain links TRBV6-1 with TRBJ2-7, with 7 bases that match TRBD2. After removal of 5 bases from V and 6 bases from J, the junction contained 7 bases not matched to a gene. Per germline, CDR1 MNHNS and CDR2 SASEGT. The length of the CDR3 is 13 residues. The CDR3 loop is CASSFAGEGEQYF. CDR3 nucleotides: TGTGCCAGCAGTTTTGCGGGAGAGGGCGAGCAGTACTTC.

At least ten counts were recorded for this clone. This rearrangement joins TRBV28 to TRBJ2-6; maybe TRBD1 (5 bases). Trimming shortened V by 4 bases and J by 0 bases, and 13 bases separated the two germline ends. The CDR3 has 17 amino acids. CDR1 MDHEN and CDR2 SYDVKM come from the germline V gene. The CDR3: CASSSPDRHSGANVLTF. The CDR3 DNA is TGTGCCAGCAGTTCCCCCGACAGACACTCTGGGGCCAACGTCCTGACTTTC.

This clone was detected ten times or more. This chain joins TRBV19 and TRBJ1-1; 8 bases map to TRBD1. The germline V gene has CDR1 LNHDA and CDR2 SQIVND (reference sequence). Trimming at V came to 6 bases and at J to 0 bases, leaving 6 bases not matched to a gene. This CDR3 has 15 amino acids. CDR3 nucleotides: TGTGCCAGTAGCCGACAGGGGCTGATGAACACTGAAGCTTTCTTT. Translating gives CASSRQGLMNTEAFF.

This clone was observed a few times. The junction does not match germline at one end; this may be a read error. The J gene is TRBJ2-7, the V gene TRBV2; D uncertain. The CDR3 is made up of 11 amino acids. Germline CDR1 and CDR2: SNHLY and FYNNEI. The CDR3: CANSEPKEQYF. CDR3 DNA: TGTGCCAACAGTGAACCAAAAGAGCAGTACTTC.

About this clone: A much larger clone differs from this one at a single base, so this may be a read error. This sequence joins TRBV11-2 and TRBJ2-4; 12 positions agree with TRBD1. CDR3 length: 18 residues. Germline values: CDR1 SGHAT, CDR2 FQNNGV. CDR3 DNA: TGTACCAGCAGCTTAGTCGGGACAGGGGGCGAGAGTTCAGAGAATCAGTACTTC. Translating it yields CTSSLVGTGGESSENQYF.

This clone appeared many times. The rearrangement uses TRBV6-1 and TRBJ2-7; no clear D. V was shortened by 8 bases and J by 9 bases, with 26 bases between the two germline ends. In germline, CDR1 is MNHNS, CDR2 SASEGT. The CDR3 sequence is 15 residues long. Written as DNA, the CDR3 is TGTGCCAGCGAGTTAAGGTTGGGCGGAACTACGAGGCAGTACTTC. Encoded protein: CASELRLGGTTRQYF.

This clone was counted many times. This chain connects TRBV7-9 to TRBJ2-5; 7 bases line up with TRBD1. The CDR3 contains 15 residues. The germline gives CDR1 SEHNR, CDR2 FQNEAQ (reference sequence). Trimming took 6 bases from V and 5 from J; bases not matched to a gene: 12. The CDR3 DNA follows: TGTGCCAGCAGACCTACAGGGGCCCCGGGGGAGACCCAGTACTTC. Translated: CASRPTGAPGETQYF.

This clone was found a few times. The rearrangement uses TRBV6-1 and TRBJ1-2; 7 positions match TRBD1. Unmatched junction bases numbered 9, after V lost 4 bases and J lost 4 bases. This CDR3 has 15 amino acids. Germline V gene lookup returns CDR1 MNHNS and CDR2 SASEGT. For the CDR3, the DNA is TGTGCCAGCAGTGTGGACAGGCACCCGACCTATGGCTACACCTTC. This sequence encodes CASSVDRHPTYGYTF.

Sample share makes this clone medium-sized. The CDR3 loop is CASSYTGTSGDNEQFF. The CDR3 coding sequence is TGTGCCAGCAGTTACACCGGGACTAGCGGAGACAATGAGCAGTTCTTC. This chain joins TRBV6-5 and TRBJ2-1, with 11 positions matching TRBD2. V was clipped by 2 bases and J by 5 bases; unmatched bases: 5. This CDR3 has 16 residues. The germline CDR1 and CDR2 sequences are MNHEY and SVGAGI.

In the case of this clone: With a much larger clone just one base away, this may be a read error. Since no conserved phenylalanine or tryptophan closes the CDR3, a read error is the likely cause. This CDR3 reads CASSTPTGYEQYS. The CDR3 bases are TGTGCCAGCAGCACCCCCACGGGGTACGAGCAGTACTCC. The rearrangement joins TRBV7-9 to TRBJ2-7, with D possibly matching TRBD2 (5 bases). The ends were cut back, 5 bases at V and 4 bases at J, with 12 bases in the middle. Germline V gene sequence: CDR1 SEHNR, CDR2 FQNEAQ (reference sequence). This CDR3 is 13 amino acids long.

This clone was seen ten or more times. This rearrangement joins TRBV2 to TRBJ2-7; no definite D call. The CDR3 extends over 12 amino acids. Trimming left V 2 bases short and J 4 bases short, with 6 bases between. Germline V gene sequence: CDR1 SNHLY, CDR2 FYNNEI. The DNA for the CDR3 is TGTGCCAGCAGTGAAATGGGGTACGAGCAGTACTTC. Translating gives CASSEMGYEQYF.

This chain connects TRBV5-1 to TRBJ2-3; D possibly corresponds to TRBD2 (5 bases). The length of the CDR3 is 12 residues. Between the trimmed V and J ends, which lost 0 bases and 7 bases, there was a span of 6 bases. Germline CDR1 and CDR2: SGHRS and YFSETQ. The CDR3 sequence: CASSLDGNTQYF. The DNA for the CDR3 is TGCGCCAGCAGCTTGGACGGGAATACGCAGTATTTT.

By share of the sample, this clone is medium-sized. Its ends do not fully match the called genes, so a read error is possible. This sequence joins TRBV20-1 and TRBJ1-2, with unresolved D. The CDR3 is 8 residues long. Germline-derived CDR1 and CDR2 are DFQATT and SNEGSKA (reference sequence). The CDR3 sequence: CSARDSRF. The CDR3 DNA sequence: TGCAGTGCTAGAGACTCACGATTC.

In this sample, this clone turned up a few times. At one end, the junction sequence differs from germline, possibly due to a read error. The V and J genes are TRBV19 and TRBJ2-7; 9 positions agree with TRBD2. The CDR3 consists of 15 residues. CDR1 and CDR2 from the germline V gene are LNHDA and SQIVND (reference sequence). The CDR3 protein is CASSRTSDPSYEQYF. CDR3 in DNA: TGTGCCAGTAGTAGGACTAGCGACCCCTCCTATGAGCAGTACTTC.

This clone appeared many times. V usage is TRBV4-2 and J usage is TRBJ2-7; 7 bases fit TRBD2. With 1 base clipped from V and 2 bases from J, the junction kept 8 bases outside the gene matches. Looked up from germline, CDR1 is LGHNA and CDR2 is YNFKEQ. This CDR3 is built from 16 residues. This CDR3 is CASSQGAGDGPYEQYF. The CDR3 coding sequence is TGTGCCAGCAGCCAAGGGGCGGGAGATGGACCCTACGAGCAGTACTTC.

This clone was detected many times. A clone one base away is much larger, so this may be a read error. The same CDR3 also results from other DNA sequences found in this sample. The J gene is TRBJ2-3, the V gene TRBV10-3; TRBD2 agrees at 7 bases. The CDR3 is 14 amino acids. Germline V gene sequence: CDR1 ENHRY, CDR2 SYGVKD. This CDR3 is CATRRESGTDTQYF. CDR3 bases: TGCGCCACGCGGCGGGAGTCGGGCACAGATACGCAGTATTTT.

The J gene is TRBJ1-2, the V gene TRBV6-2 or TRBV6-3; 8 bases line up with TRBD1. V lost 6 bases to trimming and J lost 4 bases; unmatched junction nucleotides: 4. There are 13 residues in the CDR3. Germline V gene sequence: CDR1 MNHEY, CDR2 SVGEGT. CDR3 protein: CASSPGGSYGYTF. For the CDR3, the DNA is TGTGCCAGCAGCCCAGGGGGCAGCTATGGCTACACCTTC.

This clone is termed medium-sized (0.01 to 0.1%). The V call is TRBV12-3 or TRBV12-4, the J call TRBJ1-1, with D perhaps matching TRBD1 (5 bases). This CDR3 contains 13 residues. V dropped 6 bases and J dropped 4 bases, with 12 bases sitting between them. This CDR3 is CASSRLGGTEAFF. CDR3 in DNA: TGTGCCAGCAGCCGACTGGGGGGCACTGAAGCTTTCTTT.

There are many counts of this clone. This chain connects TRBV11-1 to TRBJ2-1; 8 nucleotides line up with TRBD1. Unmatched junction bases numbered 1, after V lost 4 bases and J lost 2 bases. The germline V gene has CDR1 SGHAT and CDR2 FQDESV (reference sequence). This CDR3 is 14 amino acids long. The CDR3 protein is CASSSDRAYNEQFF. The DNA of the CDR3 is TGTGCCAGCAGCTCGGACAGGGCCTACAATGAGCAGTTCTTC.

The table lists this clone with many counts. The J gene is TRBJ1-2, the V gene TRBV11-2, with D perhaps matching TRBD1 (6 bases). The V and J ends lost 5 bases and 8 bases respectively, with 15 bases between them. The germline gives CDR1 SGHAT, CDR2 FQNNGV. CDR3 size: 13 residues. The chain's CDR3 is CASSLMGGGGYTF. CDR3 sequence (DNA): TGTGCCAGCAGCCTAATGGGGGGCGGGGGCTACACCTTC.

Comments on this clone: This could be a read error, since a much larger clone is one nucleotide away. The genes are TRBV6-1 and TRBJ2-1; no clear D. The V gene's germline CDR1 is MNHNS and CDR2 SASEGT. V lost 6 bases to trimming and J lost 0 bases, with 15 bases between them. The CDR3 sequence is 16 residues long. The CDR3 nucleotides are TGTGCCAGCAGCCGACCCGCTTGGGTCTCCTACAATGAGCAGTTCTTC. This translates into CASSRPAWVSYNEQFF.

This clone is classed as medium-sized. V usage is TRBV6-1 and J usage is TRBJ2-7; 8 positions match TRBD1. With 2 bases clipped from V and 2 bases from J, the junction kept 5 bases outside the gene matches. Germline lookup yields CDR1 MNHNS and CDR2 SASEGT. There are 15 residues in the CDR3. The CDR3 reads CASSESGTGAYEQYF. The CDR3 DNA is TGTGCCAGCAGTGAATCAGGGACAGGCGCCTACGAGCAGTACTTC.

This clone was detected many times. The chain is built from TRBV18 and TRBJ2-7, with 11 bases matching TRBD1. CDR1 and CDR2 from the germline V gene are KGHSH and LQKENI. CDR3 length: 16 amino acids. V shed 3 bases and J 5 bases; nucleotides not matched to a gene: 9. The CDR3 DNA is TGTGCCAGCTCACCCCCCTCGGGGACAGGGGGGAACGAGCAGTACTTC. Translated, it gives CASSPPSGTGGNEQYF. The whole variable domain, remainder taken from reference TRBV18 and TRBJ2-7, is NAGVMQNPRHLVRRRGQEARLRCSPMKGHSHVYWYRQLPEEGLKFMVYLQKENIIDESGMPKERFSAEFPKEGPSILRIQQVVRGDSAAYFCASSPPSGTGGNEQYFGPGTRLTVT.

This clone has at least ten counts. The sample carries other DNA sequences with the same CDR3. This chain joins TRBV20-1 and TRBJ2-1; possible D gene TRBD2, 7 bases. This CDR3 region has 17 residues. The germline V gene has CDR1 DFQATT and CDR2 SNEGSKA (reference sequence). The germline V and J ends were trimmed by 0 bases and 4 bases, with 19 bases remaining between them. CDR3 DNA: TGCAGTGCTAGAGATAGTGGGGGGGCGCTTGGATACAATGAGCAGTTCTTC. The encoded protein is CSARDSGGALGYNEQFF.